Each of the 15 T cell receptor beta chains below was sequenced from the same sample in a study of naive and memory T cell subsets. Broader study findings: A few larger clonotypes appeared in naive repertoires, especially CD8, possibly memory cells re-expressing CD45RA.

Their cognate antigens are unknown. Both TRBC1 and TRBC2 were covered by a beta constant-region primer of two equimolar oligonucleotides. The ligated cDNA underwent four PCR rounds using SP2 and nested alpha and beta constant-region primers. TCRdb used MiXCR to reprocess the UMI-ligation and nested PCR reads, holding one entry per CDR3 protein. The profile shows roughly 100,000 distinct CDR3 sequences, roughly 12% of them singletons. The sample was naive CD4+ T cells from blood. Receptors were obtained from a human donor in good health.

V is TRBV12-3 or TRBV12-4 and J is TRBJ2-5; 11 nucleotides line up with TRBD2. CDR3 size: 15 residues. V dropped 5 bases and J dropped 1; count of bases not matched to a gene: 3. This chain's CDR3 is CASSRLAGFQETQYF. CDR3 nucleotides: TGTGCCAGCAGTAGACTAGCGGGATTCCAAGAGACCCAGTACTTC.

A few counts support this clonotype. The V gene is TRBV5-1, the J gene TRBJ1-5; 9 positions match TRBD1. V shed 4 bases, J shed 5 bases, and the junction held 7 bases outside the gene matches. This CDR3 has 15 amino acids. Germline CDR1 and CDR2: SGHRS and YFSETQ. The CDR3 reads CASSRTGEGYQPQHF. In nucleotides, the CDR3 is TGCGCCAGCAGCAGGACAGGGGAAGGGTATCAGCCCCAGCATTTT.

V is TRBV20-1 and J is TRBJ1-2; possibly TRBD1 for D (5 bases). The CDR3 extends over 14 amino acids. The V and J ends lost 6 bases and 4 bases respectively, with 18 bases between them. Germline CDR1 and CDR2: DFQATT and SNEGSKA (reference sequence). The CDR3 DNA follows: TGCAGTGCCACGCGGGGGGGAACCTCCTATGGCTACACCTTC. As protein: CSATRGGTSYGYTF.

This rearrangement joins TRBV19 to TRBJ1-3; the match to TRBD1 covers 12 bases. The length of the CDR3 is 19 residues. V lost 5 bases and J lost 5; bases outside the gene matches: 16. The germline gives CDR1 LNHDA, CDR2 SQIVND (reference sequence). The CDR3: CASSPRSGTGGALRNTIYF. CDR3 bases: TGTGCCAGTAGTCCAAGGTCCGGGACAGGGGGCGCCCTCCGAAACACCATATATTTT.

Only a few counts were recorded for this clonotype. The rearrangement joins TRBV7-9 to TRBJ1-3; D possibly corresponds to TRBD1 (6 bases). V lost 5 bases and J 0 bases, leaving 17 bases between the germline ends. This CDR3 region has 17 residues. Germline lookup yields CDR1 SEHNR and CDR2 FQNEAQ (reference sequence). CDR3 region: CASSLNREIASGNTIYF. The CDR3 nucleotides are TGTGCCAGCAGCCTAAACAGGGAGATCGCCTCTGGAAACACCATATATTTT.

The chain has TRBV15 and TRBJ2-1; 8 bases match TRBD1. Trimming removed 0 bases from V and 2 bases from J; junction bases left unmatched: 9. The CDR3 totals 18 residues. Germline V lookup: CDR1 LNHNV, CDR2 YYDKDF (reference sequence). DNA of the CDR3: TGTGCCACCAGCAGAGATCGTGGACAGGGCAGTCCCTACAATGAGCAGTTCTTC. Its translation is CATSRDRGQGSPYNEQFF.

This chain links TRBV14 with TRBJ1-5; 8 positions match TRBD1. In germline, CDR1 is SGHDN, CDR2 FVKESK. V shed 3 bases, J shed 2 bases, and the junction held 3 bases outside the gene matches. The CDR3 is made up of 15 amino acids. In DNA, the CDR3 is TGTGCCAGCAGCCAGTCAGGGGGCCGCAATCAGCCCCAGCATTTT. Encoded protein: CASSQSGGRNQPQHF.

This clonotype was observed a few times. This chain links TRBV12-3 or TRBV12-4 with TRBJ2-7; D may match TRBD1 or TRBD2 (6 bases each). The V end was cut by 2 bases, the J end by 3 bases, with 14 bases between. This CDR3 is built from 15 residues. CDR3 residues: CASSLSDRRVYEQYF. The DNA of the CDR3 is TGTGCCAGCAGTTTATCCGACAGGAGGGTCTACGAGCAGTACTTC.

This clonotype was counted many times. This chain uses TRBV3-1 with TRBJ2-3; 8 bases are shared with TRBD2. The V gene end was trimmed by 0 bases and the J gene end by 2 bases; junction bases not matched to a gene: 4. The CDR3 sequence is 16 residues long. Germline-derived CDR1 and CDR2 are LGHDT and YNNKEL (reference sequence). The CDR3 DNA sequence: TGTGCCAGCAGCCAAGATTATAGCGGGATCACAGATACGCAGTATTTT. This gives the protein CASSQDYSGITDTQYF.

There are a few counts of this clonotype. The chain links TRBV9 to TRBJ2-5, with D hard to call. Germline CDR1 reads SGDLS; CDR2 reads YYNGEE. The CDR3 has 12 residues. The V end was cut by 0 bases, the J end by 5 bases, with 5 bases between. Here the CDR3 reads CASSVDRETQYF. CDR3 bases: TGTGCCAGCAGCGTAGATCGGGAGACCCAGTACTTC.

The rearrangement links TRBV6-2 or TRBV6-3 to TRBJ2-1, with 8 positions matching TRBD2. V was pared by 8 bases and J by 7 bases, with 13 bases of the junction left unmatched. Germline loops: CDR1 MNHEY, CDR2 SVGEGT. This CDR3 region has 15 residues. The CDR3 DNA sequence: TGTGCCAGCCGGGGGGACGGGGGGGCCCGGAATGAGCAGTTCTTC. Its protein product is CASRGDGGARNEQFF.

The genes are TRBV29-1 and TRBJ2-3; 8 nucleotides line up with TRBD1. Germline V lookup: CDR1 SQVTM, CDR2 ANQGSEA. The CDR3 contains 15 residues. The ends lost 5 bases at V and 4 bases at J; junction bases unmatched: 11. CDR3 in DNA: TGCAGCGTTAAAATCAGGGGGCCGGGGGCAGATACGCAGTATTTT. Its protein product is CSVKIRGPGADTQYF.

The J gene is TRBJ2-1, the V gene TRBV5-1, with TRBD2 matching 7 bases. Per the germline V gene, CDR1 is SGHRS and CDR2 is YFSETQ. J lost 1 base, V lost 0 bases, and 4 bases had no gene match. This CDR3 is 16 amino acids long. The CDR3 reads CASSLASGNSYNEQFF. CDR3 DNA sequence: TGCGCCAGCAGCTTGGCCAGCGGGAATTCCTACAATGAGCAGTTCTTC.

This chain connects TRBV28 to TRBJ1-2, with 9 bases that match TRBD1. Germline trimming cut 8 bases from V and 8 bases from J; bases unmatched to any gene: 6. The CDR3 consists of 12 residues. CDR1 is MDHEN and CDR2 is SYDVKM in the germline V gene. Written as DNA, the CDR3 is TGTGCCAGCTTAACAGGGGGCTTCGGCTACACCTTC. It specifies CASLTGGFGYTF.

Worth noting for this clonotype: Germline is not matched at one junction end, which may reflect a read error. The chain has TRBV5-1 and TRBJ1-2; tentative D call: TRBD1 (6 bases). The CDR3 extends over 14 amino acids. Germline V CDR1 and CDR2: SGHRS, YFSETQ. CDR3 nucleotide sequence: TGCGCCAGCAGATTGGGGGGGGGCGAGGATGGCTACACCTTC. Translation: CASRLGGGEDGYTF.